This TCR beta chain was identified in a study of cytomegalovirus exposure and HLA in healthy donors. Study-level information: It was reported in a later analysis that the same platform had been used for the roughly 110 validation repertoires as for the approximately 730 first-cohort repertoires.

The CDR3 loop spans 15 amino acids. Germline values: CDR1 SGHNT, CDR2 YENEEA. V was trimmed by 5 bases and J by 0 bases, leaving 11 bases between them. Study-level results: Specificity of a few CMV-associated chains for CMV antigens was verified in vitro.

Concerning this clone itself: The target antigen is unknown.

Here immunoSEQ multiplex PCR was the method, and the copy in TCRdb shows in-frame clones only, minus some. The sample lists some 130,000 clones; approximately 82% were seen once. This clonotype was sampled from a man aged 25 to 45 in good health and CMV-seropositive. The sequenced material came from PBMCs. This sequence joins TRBV11-3 and TRBJ2-1; possibly TRBD2 for D (6 bases). CDR3 nucleotide sequence: TGTGCCAGCAGCCTCGGGAGATCCTCCTACAATGAGCAGTTCTTC. Encoded protein: CASSLGRSSYNEQFF.